A single sample gave rise to the 29 T cell receptor beta chains below, sequenced in a study of OX40 agonist ivuxolimab in advanced cancers. Sequencing used immunoSEQ multiplex PCR; TCRdb keeps in-frame clones, though not all of them. This table holds about 85,000 clones, about nine tenths found once. The material was CD4+ or CD8+ T cells sorted from blood, obtained in a trial of the OX40 agonist ivuxolimab. Receptor source: an adult with an advanced solid tumor such as melanoma, head and neck, liver or kidney cancer.

As DNA, the CDR3 is TGTGCCAGCAGGTTAACAAGGACAACTGAAGCTTTCTTT. Protein product: CASRLTRTTEAFF. J is TRBJ1-1 and V is TRBV11-2; tentative D call: TRBD1 (5 bases). V shed 6 bases and J shed 5 bases, with 13 bases lying between them. CDR3 size: 13 residues. Germline assignment: CDR1 SGHAT and CDR2 FQNNGV. Full variable domain (remainder filled in from reference TRBV11-2 and TRBJ1-1): EAGVAQSPRYKIIEKRQSVAFWCNPISGHATLYWYQQILGQGPKLLIQFQNNGVVDDSQLPKDRFSAERLKGVDSTLKIQPAKLEDSAVYLCASRLTRTTEAFFGQGTRLTVV.

The chain has TRBV11-2 and TRBJ2-5, with 11 bases fitting TRBD2. CDR3 size: 17 residues. V shed 4 bases and J 4 bases; nucleotides not matched to a gene: 11. CDR1 is SGHAT, CDR2 FQNNGV, per germline. CDR3 sequence: CASSSWGLAGGRETQYF. The CDR3 region has the DNA TGTGCCAGCAGCTCATGGGGGCTAGCGGGGGGTCGAGAGACCCAGTACTTC.

The chain links TRBV7-9 to TRBJ2-3, with 12 bases identical to TRBD2. V lost 5 bases and J lost 3; bases outside the gene matches: 3. In germline, CDR1 is SEHNR, CDR2 FQNEAQ (reference sequence). This CDR3 has 15 residues. The CDR3 sequence is CASSGLAGITDTQYF. CDR3 DNA sequence: TGTGCCAGCAGCGGACTAGCGGGAATTACAGATACGCAGTATTTT.

This chain uses TRBV19 with TRBJ1-1, with D hard to call. The germline V gene encodes CDR1 LNHDA and CDR2 SQIVND (reference sequence). V lost 3 bases and J 1 base, leaving 12 bases between the germline ends. The CDR3 runs to 15 residues. The CDR3 loop is CASSMGAVGNTEAFF. CDR3 bases: TGTGCCAGTAGTATGGGCGCAGTGGGGAACACTGAAGCTTTCTTT.

V usage is TRBV7-6 and J usage is TRBJ1-3; D ambiguous. V dropped 4 bases and J dropped 3 bases, with 13 bases sitting between them. CDR1 is SGHVS, CDR2 FNYEAQ, per germline. The CDR3 runs 15 residues. The CDR3 nucleotides read TGTGCCAGCAGCTCTATAAGGGCATATGGAAACACCATATATTTT. As protein: CASSSIRAYGNTIYF.

The chain is built from TRBV6-1 and TRBJ2-1; 7 bases fit TRBD2. This CDR3 is 16 amino acids long. Germline lookup yields CDR1 MNHNS and CDR2 SASEGT. The trim removed 3 bases at V and 1 base at J, leaving 6 bases unmatched. CDR3 region: CASSDRAGNSYNEQFF. The DNA for the CDR3 is TGTGCCAGCAGTGACCGAGCGGGGAATTCCTACAATGAGCAGTTCTTC.

V and J are TRBV5-1 and TRBJ2-1, with D possibly matching TRBD2 (6 bases). In germline, CDR1 is SGHRS, CDR2 YFSETQ. Trimming stripped 1 base from V and 9 bases from J, with 14 bases between. The CDR3 spans 14 residues. The CDR3 reads CASSLPGEGGEQFF. The CDR3 DNA follows: TGCGCCAGCAGCTTGCCGGGAGAGGGAGGTGAGCAGTTCTTC.

The chain joins TRBV15 to TRBJ1-1; D is undetermined. Germline lookup yields CDR1 LNHNV and CDR2 YYDKDF (reference sequence). The germline V and J ends were trimmed by 0 bases and 2 bases, with 10 bases remaining between them. The CDR3 is 15 amino acids. CDR3 bases: TGTGCCACCAGCAGAGATGGTAAGGGAAACACTGAAGCTTTCTTT. This sequence encodes CATSRDGKGNTEAFF.

The gene calls are TRBV7-2 and TRBJ2-7, with unresolved D. This CDR3 spans 13 amino acids. Trimming stripped 1 base from V and 3 bases from J, with 7 bases between. Per the germline V gene, CDR1 is SGHTA and CDR2 is FQGNSA. Here the CDR3 DNA reads TGTGCCAGCAGCTTAGGGTATGGCTACGAGCAGTACGTC. Its translation is CASSLGYGYEQYV.

This chain uses TRBV7-7 with TRBJ2-7, with a weak D call TRBD2 (6 bases). The length of the CDR3 is 16 residues. V dropped 3 bases and J dropped 5 bases, with 20 bases sitting between them. CDR1 is SSHAT, CDR2 FNYEAQ, per germline (reference sequence). CDR3 in DNA: TGTGCCAGCAGCTTCAAGGACTATAGGACAAGGGACGAGCAGTACGTC. Its protein product is CASSFKDYRTRDEQYV.

The genes are TRBV6-5 and TRBJ1-2; no firm D call. In germline, CDR1 is MNHEY, CDR2 SVGAGI. Trimming pared 7 bases from V and 3 bases from J, leaving 15 bases between. The CDR3 loop spans 14 amino acids. CDR3 protein: CASKAGLRDYGYTF. CDR3 nucleotides: TGTGCCAGCAAAGCGGGCCTTAGGGACTATGGCTACACCTTC.

J is TRBJ2-3 and V is TRBV27, with TRBD2 matching 8 bases. The trim removed 2 bases at V and 8 bases at J, leaving 12 bases unmatched. The CDR3 contains 16 residues. Germline-derived CDR1 and CDR2 are MNHEY and SMNVEV (reference sequence). Here the CDR3 DNA reads TGTGCCAGCAGTTTAAGGTCACTAGCGGAGGAAGGTACGCAGTATTTT. It is translated as CASSLRSLAEEGTQYF.

This rearrangement joins TRBV28 to TRBJ2-1, with 15 positions matching TRBD2. Unmatched junction bases numbered 9, after V lost 5 bases and J lost 7 bases. CDR1 MDHEN and CDR2 SYDVKM come from the germline V gene. The CDR3 sequence is 17 residues long. CDR3 sequence (DNA): TGTGCCAGCAGTGTGTGGACTAGCGGGAGGGTTAGGAATGAGCAGTTCTTC. It yields the protein CASSVWTSGRVRNEQFF.

The chain carries TRBV29-1 and TRBJ1-1, with D tentatively TRBD1 (5 bases). Trimming shortened V by 4 bases and J by 4 bases, and 16 bases separated the two germline ends. Germline V lookup: CDR1 SQVTM, CDR2 ANQGSEA. This CDR3 is built from 14 residues. The CDR3: CSVGTPGPGTEAFF. The CDR3 DNA sequence: TGCAGCGTTGGGACACCCGGTCCGGGCACTGAAGCTTTCTTT.

The CDR3 DNA is TGCGCCAGCAGCCAAGATCTAGCGGGGCCTGTCACAGATACGCAGTATTTT. Residues: CASSQDLAGPVTDTQYF. The chain uses TRBV4-3 and TRBJ2-3, with 9 bases that match TRBD2. The CDR3 is 17 amino acids. With 0 bases clipped from V and 2 bases from J, the junction kept 6 bases outside the gene matches. Per germline, CDR1 LGHNA and CDR2 YSLEER.

V gene TRBV5-1 combines with J gene TRBJ1-3; possibly TRBD1 for D (5 bases). Germline V gives CDR1 SGHRS, CDR2 YFSETQ. V dropped 4 bases and J dropped 2 bases, with 16 bases sitting between them. The CDR3 extends over 16 amino acids. Here the CDR3 DNA reads TGCGCCAGCAGCCCAGGAAGGTCAGGGCCTGGAAACACCATATATTTT. Protein: CASSPGRSGPGNTIYF.

This chain links TRBV28 with TRBJ1-1; D uncertain. V lost 3 bases, J lost 1 base, and 6 bases lay in between. Germline CDR1 and CDR2: MDHEN and SYDVKM. There are 13 residues in the CDR3. Here the CDR3 DNA reads TGTGCCAGCAGTTTGAATACGAACACTGAAGCTTTCTTT. Translated: CASSLNTNTEAFF.

The rearrangement uses TRBV7-9 and TRBJ2-7; 9 bases match TRBD1. CDR3 length: 11 amino acids. Losses at the gene ends were 1 base for V and 12 bases for J; bases not matched to a gene: 1. Germline CDR1 is SEHNR and CDR2 is FQNEAQ (reference sequence). In DNA form, the CDR3 reads TGTGCCAGCAGCTTAGGGGACAGGGCGTACTTC. Its protein product is CASSLGDRAYF.

The V call is TRBV7-8, the J call TRBJ2-1, with 7 bases aligning to TRBD2. Germline loops: CDR1 SGHVS, CDR2 FQNEAQ. Trimming at V came to 0 bases and at J to 0 bases, leaving 8 bases not matched to a gene. The CDR3 length is 18 residues. The CDR3 here is CASSLALVLAVSYNEQFF. CDR3 DNA sequence: TGTGCCAGCAGCTTAGCGTTGGTTCTAGCGGTCTCCTACAATGAGCAGTTCTTC.

This sequence joins TRBV15 and TRBJ1-1; the D gene is possibly TRBD1 (5 bases). V lost 0 bases to trimming and J lost 5 bases, with 10 bases between them. The length of the CDR3 is 14 residues. Germline V gene lookup returns CDR1 LNHNV and CDR2 YYDKDF (reference sequence). The CDR3 here is CATSRDRVRTEAFF. In DNA form, the CDR3 reads TGTGCCACCAGCAGAGACAGGGTTAGGACTGAAGCTTTCTTT.

The J gene is TRBJ1-1, the V gene TRBV7-2; D remains ambiguous. CDR1 is SGHTA, CDR2 FQGNSA, per germline. V lost 2 bases, J lost 7 bases, and 8 bases lay in between. The CDR3 extends over 12 amino acids. CDR3 bases: TGTGCCAGCAGCTTAAGCGTTCATGAAGCTTTCTTT. It yields the protein CASSLSVHEAFF.

This clone was counted a single time. The chain employs TRBV7-3 and TRBJ2-1; 9 bases match TRBD2. This CDR3 region has 16 residues. The V gene's germline CDR1 is SGHTA and CDR2 FQGTGA. The V and J ends lost 0 bases and 9 bases, in that order; junction bases with no gene match: 9. The CDR3 is CASSLTGGRAWGEQFF. In DNA form, the CDR3 reads TGTGCCAGCAGCTTAACTGGCGGGAGGGCCTGGGGTGAGCAGTTCTTC.

The chain has TRBV28 and TRBJ1-1; no clear D gene. Germline CDR1 is MDHEN and CDR2 is SYDVKM. V lost 6 bases to trimming and J lost 6 bases, with 14 bases between them. The CDR3 covers 13 residues. The CDR3 sequence: CASSPHTEPEAFF. Written as DNA, the CDR3 is TGTGCCAGCAGCCCTCACACCGAGCCTGAAGCTTTCTTT.

The DNA of the CDR3 is TGTGCCAGCAGCCCGGGTATTGGGCGGCTTTACAATGAGCAGTTCTTC. The encoded protein is CASSPGIGRLYNEQFF. The chain has TRBV28 and TRBJ2-1; D uncertain. CDR1 is MDHEN, CDR2 SYDVKM, per germline. Trimming left V 6 bases short and J 4 bases short, with 19 bases between. The CDR3 loop spans 16 amino acids.

The chain links TRBV18 to TRBJ2-5, with D maybe TRBD1 (5 bases). This CDR3 comprises 15 residues. Deletions cut 3 bases from V and 1 base from J, with 12 bases between. Germline V lookup: CDR1 KGHSH, CDR2 LQKENI. For the CDR3, the DNA is TGTGCCAGCTCACCCATGACAGCGATCCAAGAGACCCAGTACTTC. Translation gives CASSPMTAIQETQYF.

The chain links TRBV27 to TRBJ2-7, with D possibly matching TRBD2 (6 bases). Trimming left V 5 bases short and J 2 bases short, with 13 bases between. This CDR3 has 14 residues. Germline V gene data show CDR1 as MNHEY and CDR2 as SMNVEV (reference sequence). The CDR3 loop is CASSPRGGPYEQYV. The CDR3 DNA follows: TGTGCCAGCAGTCCCCGGGGAGGCCCCTACGAGCAGTACGTC.

This rearrangement joins TRBV5-1 to TRBJ2-1; possibly TRBD2 for D (5 bases). This CDR3 region has 17 residues. CDR1 SGHRS and CDR2 YFSETQ come from the germline V gene. The V and J ends lost 0 bases and 0 bases respectively, with 13 bases between them. CDR3 bases: TGCGCCAGCAGCTTGGGAAACCCGGCGGGCTCCTACAATGAGCAGTTCTTC. It specifies CASSLGNPAGSYNEQFF.

Of note for this clone: A clone one base away is much larger, so this may be a read error. The rearrangement uses TRBV6-1 and TRBJ1-1; D is uncertain. Trimming shortened V by 5 bases and J by 4 bases, and 5 bases separated the two germline ends. Germline V lookup: CDR1 MNHNS, CDR2 SASEGT. The CDR3 is 11 residues long. The CDR3 loop reads CASSWGTEAFF. The CDR3 DNA reads as TGTGCCAGCAGTTGGGGCACTGAAGCTTTCTTT.

The gene calls are TRBV4-3 and TRBJ1-2; D possibly corresponds to TRBD1 (5 bases). This CDR3 has 15 residues. V lost 0 bases and J lost 5, with 13 bases in between. CDR1 is LGHNA, CDR2 YSLEER, per germline. The CDR3 sequence is CASSQDLRDGYGYTF. The CDR3 DNA sequence: TGCGCCAGCAGCCAAGATCTCAGGGATGGGTATGGCTACACCTTC.